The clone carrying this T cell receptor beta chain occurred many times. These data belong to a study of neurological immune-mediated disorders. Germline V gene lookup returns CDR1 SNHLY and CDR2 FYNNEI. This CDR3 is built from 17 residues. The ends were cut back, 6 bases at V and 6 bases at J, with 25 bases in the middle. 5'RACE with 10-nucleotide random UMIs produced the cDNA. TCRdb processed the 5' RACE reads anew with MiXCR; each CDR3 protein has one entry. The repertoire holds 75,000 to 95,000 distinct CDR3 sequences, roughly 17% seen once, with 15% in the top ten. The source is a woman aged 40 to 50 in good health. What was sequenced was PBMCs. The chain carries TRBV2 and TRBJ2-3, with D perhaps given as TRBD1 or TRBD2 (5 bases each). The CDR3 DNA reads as TGTGCCAGCAGCGTAGTGCTGAGAGGGGCGGATCCGGATACGCAGTATTTT. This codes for CASSVVLRGADPDTQYF.